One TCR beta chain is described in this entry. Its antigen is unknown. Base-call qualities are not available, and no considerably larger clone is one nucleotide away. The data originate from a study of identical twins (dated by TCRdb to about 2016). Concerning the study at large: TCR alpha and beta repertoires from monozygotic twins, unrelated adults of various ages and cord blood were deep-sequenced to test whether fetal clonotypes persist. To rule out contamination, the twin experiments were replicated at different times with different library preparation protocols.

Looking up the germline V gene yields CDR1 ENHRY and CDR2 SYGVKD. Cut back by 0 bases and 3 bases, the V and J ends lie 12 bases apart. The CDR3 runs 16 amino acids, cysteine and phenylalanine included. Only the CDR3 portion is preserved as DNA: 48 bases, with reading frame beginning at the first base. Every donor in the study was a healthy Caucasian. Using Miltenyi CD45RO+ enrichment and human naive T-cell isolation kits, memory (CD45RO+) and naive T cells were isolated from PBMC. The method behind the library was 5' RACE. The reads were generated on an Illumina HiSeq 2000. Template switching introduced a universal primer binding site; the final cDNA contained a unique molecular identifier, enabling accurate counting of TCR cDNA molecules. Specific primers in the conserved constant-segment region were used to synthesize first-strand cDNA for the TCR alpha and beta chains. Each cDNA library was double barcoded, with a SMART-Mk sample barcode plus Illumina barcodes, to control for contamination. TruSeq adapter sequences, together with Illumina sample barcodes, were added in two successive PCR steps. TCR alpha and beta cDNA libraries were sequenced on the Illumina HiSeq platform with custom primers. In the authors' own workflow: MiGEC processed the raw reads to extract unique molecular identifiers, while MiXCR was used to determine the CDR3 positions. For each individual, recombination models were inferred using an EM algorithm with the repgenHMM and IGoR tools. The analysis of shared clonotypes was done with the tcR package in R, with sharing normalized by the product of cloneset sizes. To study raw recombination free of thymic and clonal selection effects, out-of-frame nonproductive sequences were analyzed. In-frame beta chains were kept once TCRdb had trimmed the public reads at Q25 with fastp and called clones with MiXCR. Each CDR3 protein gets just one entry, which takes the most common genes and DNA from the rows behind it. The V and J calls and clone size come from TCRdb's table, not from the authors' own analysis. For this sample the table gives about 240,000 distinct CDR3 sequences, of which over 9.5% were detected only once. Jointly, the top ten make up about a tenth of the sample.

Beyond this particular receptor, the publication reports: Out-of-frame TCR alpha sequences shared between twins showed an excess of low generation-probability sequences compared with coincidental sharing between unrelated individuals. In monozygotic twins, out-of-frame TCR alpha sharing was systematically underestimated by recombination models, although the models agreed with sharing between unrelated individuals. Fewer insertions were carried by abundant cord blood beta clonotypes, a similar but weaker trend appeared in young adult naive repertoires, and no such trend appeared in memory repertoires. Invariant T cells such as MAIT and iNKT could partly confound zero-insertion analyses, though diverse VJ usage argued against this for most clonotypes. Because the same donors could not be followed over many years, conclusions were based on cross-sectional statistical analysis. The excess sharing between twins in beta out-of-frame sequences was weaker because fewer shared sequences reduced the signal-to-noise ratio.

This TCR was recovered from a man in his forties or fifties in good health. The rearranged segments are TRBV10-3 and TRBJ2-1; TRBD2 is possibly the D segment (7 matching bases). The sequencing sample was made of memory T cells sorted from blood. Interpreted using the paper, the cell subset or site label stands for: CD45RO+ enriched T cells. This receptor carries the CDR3 CAISESSGGRYNEQFF. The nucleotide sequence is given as TGTGCCATCAGTGAGTCATCCGGGGGGCGCTACAATGAGCAGTTCTTC.